The clone carrying this T cell receptor beta chain was found many times. What it binds is not known. Trimming took off 3 bases at V and 8 bases at J, with 16 bases between the two ends. The CDR3 loop spans 14 amino acids. The sample originates from a study of T cells after yellow fever vaccination. Whole-study results and caveats: Abundant clonotypes (contaminants from the bulk population) could be present in FACS-sorted repertoires. Primary-vaccination clones mostly resurfaced post-booster (less than 98% CD4, about 87% CD8).

Template switching with 5'RACE generated the TCR cDNA and added a universal primer site and UMIs. A single record per CDR3 protein comes from TCRdb applying MiXCR to the 5' RACE reads. Of 200,000 to 300,000 distinct CDR3 sequences listed, around 6.7% are singletons. This sequence originates from a man younger than 45 who received the YFV17D yellow fever vaccine. Sample: CD4+ T cells sorted from PBMCs, taken on the day of the yellow fever booster vaccination. The gene calls are TRBV12-3 or TRBV12-4 and TRBJ1-2; perhaps TRBD1 as D (5 bases). The CDR3 spells CASSFGQGIGGYTF. CDR3 sequence (DNA): TGTGCCAGCAGTTTCGGGCAGGGAATAGGAGGCTACACCTTC.